The 31 T cell receptor beta chains below all came from one sample that was sequenced in a study of breast tumors, draining lymph nodes, adjacent tissues. Breast cancer patients provided tissue from their axillary draining lymph nodes. Each CDR3 protein is one row after TCRdb ran MiXCR on the multiplex PCR reads. Of about 270,000 distinct CDR3 sequences in the sample, 30% to 35% were seen once. Sequencing was done on a sample of axillary lymph node tissue. These TCRs come from a female donor with breast cancer. Some clones in this sample may be carry-over from other donors' samples.

The V and J genes are TRBV5-6 and TRBJ2-5; D not certain. Germline CDR1 and CDR2: SGHDT and YYEEEE. The ends were cut back, 4 bases at V and 1 base at J, with 14 bases in the middle. This CDR3 region has 15 residues. The chain's CDR3 is CASSAYNALQETQYF. The DNA of the CDR3 is TGTGCCAGCAGCGCATACAACGCTCTCCAAGAGACCCAGTACTTC.

In the case of this clonotype: Relative to the germline gene, one junction end is altered; a read error may explain this. The gene calls are TRBV18 and TRBJ1-2; the D is unclear. The germline V gene has CDR1 KGHSH and CDR2 LQKENI. CDR3 length: 14 residues. CDR3 loop: CASSPRAGNHGYTF. Here the CDR3 DNA reads TGTGCCAGCTCACCAAGGGCGGGTAACCATGGCTACACCTTC.

This clonotype was recorded at least ten times. The chain employs TRBV7-8 and TRBJ2-1; D is unclear. The CDR3 extends over 13 amino acids. V was pared by 6 bases and J by 5 bases, with 11 bases between. Looked up from germline, CDR1 is SGHVS and CDR2 is FQNEAQ. In DNA, the CDR3 is TGTGCCAGCAGGAGGTCAAAGGACAATGAGCAGTTCTTC. Its translation is CASRRSKDNEQFF.

This clonotype appeared a few times. This sequence may be a read error, since a much larger clone differs from it by one base. V gene TRBV20-1 combines with J gene TRBJ1-5; no reliable D call. This CDR3 comprises 12 residues. Germline CDR1 is DFQATT and CDR2 is SNEGSKA (reference sequence). CDR3 DNA sequence: TGCAGTGCCAGACTTAGCAATCAGCCCCCGCATTTT. Translation gives CSARLSNQPPHF.

This clonotype was observed at least ten times. The chain links TRBV12-3 or TRBV12-4 to TRBJ2-7; D is possibly TRBD1 or TRBD2 (6 bases each). The V gene lost 2 bases and the J gene lost 3 bases, with 11 bases spanning the gap. This CDR3 region has 14 residues. CDR3 amino acids: CASSLRGVLYEQYF. CDR3 in DNA: TGTGCCAGCAGTTTAAGGGGGGTACTCTACGAGCAGTACTTC.

This clonotype occurred many times. The V call is TRBV7-8, the J call TRBJ2-7; 12 nucleotides match TRBD2. Germline V gives CDR1 SGHVS, CDR2 FQNEAQ. With 3 bases clipped from V and 6 bases from J, the junction kept 9 bases outside the gene matches. This CDR3 is built from 16 residues. Written as DNA, the CDR3 is TGTGCCAGCAGCTTGACTAGCGGGAGCGGGGGCCGCGAGCAGTACTTC. This gives the protein CASSLTSGSGGREQYF.

As for this clonotype: This sequence may be a read error, since a much larger clone differs from it by one base. The gene calls are TRBV5-1 and TRBJ2-2; unclear D gene. This CDR3 contains 15 residues. Germline-derived CDR1 and CDR2 are SGHRS and YFSETQ. The CDR3 DNA follows: TGCGCCAGCAGCTTGGGGGCCCCGAACGCCGGGGAGCTGTTTTTT. Translation gives CASSLGAPNAGELFF.

The rearrangement joins TRBV6-5 to TRBJ2-2, with a tentative D call TRBD1 (6 bases). V lost 2 bases and J lost 7, with 8 bases in between. The CDR3 covers 13 residues. CDR1 is MNHEY, CDR2 SVGAGI, per germline. The CDR3 here is CASSYPQGGELFF. CDR3 nucleotides: TGTGCCAGCAGTTACCCACAGGGCGGGGAGCTGTTTTTT.

There are many counts of this clonotype. The CDR3 loop is CASSPGGAGNTIYF. The CDR3 coding sequence is TGTGCCAGCAGCCCCGGGGGGGCTGGAAACACCATATATTTT. V and J are TRBV5-6 and TRBJ1-3; TRBD1 is a possible D gene (5 bases). Trimming pared 4 bases from V and 2 bases from J, leaving 10 bases between. Germline values: CDR1 SGHDT, CDR2 YYEEEE. The CDR3 spans 14 residues.

Turning to this clonotype: This sequence may be a read error, since a much larger clone differs from it by one base. The chain is built from TRBV5-5 and TRBJ2-1; TRBD2 aligns across 7 bases. Germline V gene sequence: CDR1 SGHKS, CDR2 YYEKEE (reference sequence). V gave up 2 bases and J gave up 9 bases; unmatched junction bases: 8. This CDR3 comprises 14 residues. This CDR3 reads CASSFGTTGTEQFF. In DNA form, the CDR3 reads TGTGCCAGCAGCTTCGGGACTACCGGGACTGAGCAGTTCTTC.

This clonotype has more than one count but fewer than ten. V is TRBV27 and J is TRBJ1-2, with D tentatively TRBD1 (5 bases). Germline CDR1 MNHEY, CDR2 SMNVEV (reference sequence). The CDR3 sequence is 11 residues long. Trimming pared 11 bases from V and 4 bases from J, leaving 11 bases between. The CDR3 DNA reads TGTGCCTCTCTAGGGACCTATGGCTACACCTTC. Translated, it gives CASLGTYGYTF.

This clonotype was counted ten times or more. The genes are TRBV29-1 and TRBJ2-2; D is tentatively TRBD1 or TRBD2 (5 bases each). The CDR3 consists of 15 residues. Trimming left V 7 bases short and J 4 bases short, with 19 bases between. CDR1 SQVTM and CDR2 ANQGSEA come from the germline V gene. The CDR3 DNA sequence: TGCAGCGCCCGGGGTGGGGCTGGGGTCACCGGGGAGCTGTTTTTT. Protein product: CSARGGAGVTGELFF.

In this sample, this clonotype turned up many times. V and J are TRBV4-2 and TRBJ2-7; 10 bases line up with TRBD2. There are 15 residues in the CDR3. Trimming took 4 bases from V and 3 from J; bases not matched to a gene: 6. Germline V gives CDR1 LGHNA, CDR2 YNFKEQ. CDR3 bases: TGTGCCAGCAGCCCCCGACTAGCGGGTATCTACGAGCAGTACTTC. Encoded protein: CASSPRLAGIYEQYF.

This clonotype was picked up many times. The chain combines TRBV15 with TRBJ2-6, with D hard to call. The length of the CDR3 is 18 residues. Trimming cost V 0 bases and J 0 bases, with 12 bases left between them. CDR1 is LNHNV and CDR2 is YYDKDF in the germline V gene (reference sequence). The CDR3 loop is CATSRDLPDLSGANVLTF. The CDR3 DNA follows: TGTGCCACCAGCAGAGATCTCCCGGACCTCTCTGGGGCCAACGTCCTGACTTTC.

This clonotype was found many times. This sequence joins TRBV6-5 and TRBJ1-2; 7 nucleotides align to TRBD1. Germline V gives CDR1 MNHEY, CDR2 SVGAGI. The length of the CDR3 is 14 residues. V was pared by 5 bases and J by 5 bases, with 8 bases of the junction left unmatched. Here the CDR3 DNA reads TGTGCCAGCAGTCAGGACAGGAGCAATTATGGCTACACCTTC. It encodes CASSQDRSNYGYTF.

This clonotype was recorded a few times. This sequence may be a read error, since a much larger clone differs from it by one base. The chain is built from TRBV20-1 and TRBJ2-3; D is unclear. The germline V and J ends were trimmed by 0 bases and 0 bases, with 10 bases remaining between them. There are 15 residues in the CDR3. Germline CDR1 is DFQATT and CDR2 is SNEGSKA (reference sequence). In nucleotides, the CDR3 is TGCAGTGCTAGAGACACCCTGGGCAGCACAGATACGCAGTATTTT. Translating gives CSARDTLGSTDTQYF.

The sample holds many counts of this clonotype. The V gene is TRBV6-6, the J gene TRBJ2-1; no clear D. CDR1 is MNHNY and CDR2 is SVGAGI in the germline V gene (reference sequence). This CDR3 is 12 amino acids long. Between the trimmed V and J ends, which lost 2 bases and 8 bases, there was a span of 7 bases. The CDR3 DNA is TGTGCCAGCAGTTACGGCCGGTATGAGCAGTTCTTC. Translated, it gives CASSYGRYEQFF.

As to this clonotype: A much larger clone lies a single base off, so this may be a read error. V usage is TRBV4-3 and J usage is TRBJ2-3, with D tentatively TRBD2 (6 bases). The V gene's germline CDR1 is LGHNA and CDR2 YSLEER. The CDR3 runs to 15 residues. CDR3 loop: CPSSQDRGTPDTQYF. The CDR3 DNA sequence: TGCCCCAGCAGCCAAGATCGTGGGACTCCAGATACGCAGTATTTT.

V gene TRBV6-2 or TRBV6-3 combines with J gene TRBJ2-7; D call uncertain. The V gene lost 6 bases and the J gene lost 6 bases, with 15 bases spanning the gap. From germline, CDR1 is MNHEY and CDR2 SVGEGT. The CDR3 runs to 13 residues. CDR3 DNA sequence: TGTGCCAGCAGACAACCCACGAGGCGCGAGCAGTACTTC. It specifies CASRQPTRREQYF.

The rearrangement uses TRBV19 and TRBJ2-7; 12 bases align to TRBD2. This CDR3 comprises 14 residues. Trimming cost V 7 bases and J 4 bases; bases outside gene matches: 5. CDR1 and CDR2 from the germline V gene are LNHDA and SQIVND (reference sequence). In DNA, the CDR3 is TGTGCCAGTACCCGGACTAGCGGGGAATACGAGCAGTACTTC. Amino acid sequence: CASTRTSGEYEQYF. The variable domain in full, with the rest retrieved from reference TRBV19 and TRBJ2-7, is DGGITQSPKYLFRKEGQNVTLSCEQNLNHDAMYWYRQDPGQGLRLIYYSQIVNDFQKGDIAEGYSVSREKKESFPLTVTSAQKNPTAFYLCASTRTSGEYEQYFGPGTRLTVT.

This clonotype was counted at least ten times. The V call is TRBV7-3, the J call TRBJ2-5; weak D call: TRBD1 (6 bases). The V gene lost 2 bases and the J gene lost 1 base, with 17 bases spanning the gap. Germline V gene data show CDR1 as SGHTA and CDR2 as FQGTGA. The CDR3 totals 17 residues. Here the CDR3 reads CASSLSYGQRVQETQYF. CDR3 nucleotide sequence: TGTGCCAGCAGCTTATCTTACGGACAGAGAGTCCAAGAGACCCAGTACTTC.

The table lists this clonotype with many counts. The V call is TRBV4-1, the J call TRBJ2-2; 8 bases fit TRBD2. The trim removed 4 bases at V and 7 bases at J, leaving 14 bases unmatched. The CDR3 spans 17 residues. Germline loops: CDR1 MGHRA, CDR2 YSYEKL. CDR3 residues: CASSLSPGTSRSGELFF. In nucleotides, the CDR3 is TGCGCCAGCAGCCTATCGCCCGGGACTAGTCGTAGCGGGGAGCTGTTTTTT.

Ten or more counts support this clonotype. Here the CDR3 reads CSARDPVLRETQYF. As DNA, the CDR3 is TGCAGTGCTAGAGATCCGGTCCTACGGGAGACCCAGTACTTC. The chain joins TRBV20-1 to TRBJ2-5; D unresolved. V lost 0 bases and J 5 bases, leaving 13 bases between the germline ends. CDR3 size: 14 residues. Germline V gene data show CDR1 as DFQATT and CDR2 as SNEGSKA (reference sequence).

This rearrangement joins TRBV6-2 or TRBV6-3 to TRBJ2-7, with 8 bases identical to TRBD2. V was pared by 2 bases and J by 6 bases, with 3 bases of the junction left unmatched. The CDR3 has 13 amino acids. Germline CDR1 reads MNHEY; CDR2 reads SVGEGT. The CDR3 reads CASSYQGLGEQYF. In DNA form, the CDR3 reads TGTGCCAGCAGTTACCAGGGACTAGGCGAGCAGTACTTC.

The sample holds many counts of this clonotype. This rearrangement joins TRBV7-9 to TRBJ2-2; TRBD2 matches 13 bases. J was trimmed by 6 bases and V by 4 bases; bases with no gene match: 5. This CDR3 has 16 amino acids. The germline CDR1 and CDR2 sequences are SEHNR and FQNEAQ (reference sequence). DNA for the CDR3: TGTGCCAGCAGCTCCGGACTAGCGGGAGTAGCCGGGGAGCTGTTTTTT. This codes for CASSSGLAGVAGELFF.

This clonotype showed up just a few times. The chain uses TRBV30 and TRBJ1-5, with 9 bases lining up with TRBD1. V dropped 5 bases and J dropped 5; count of bases not matched to a gene: 7. The CDR3 runs 14 residues. Germline V gene lookup returns CDR1 GTSNPN and CDR2 SVGIG (reference sequence). The CDR3 coding sequence is TGTGCCTGGTCACAGGGGGCGCGTTATCAGCCCCAGCATTTT. This gives the protein CAWSQGARYQPQHF.

This clonotype was counted at least ten times. The CDR3 DNA is TGTGCCAGCAGCCAACAGGTATCAGTAGATACGCAGTATTTT. This sequence encodes CASSQQVSVDTQYF. The chain joins TRBV4-2 to TRBJ2-3; D unresolved. Germline CDR1 is LGHNA and CDR2 is YNFKEQ. The V end lost 2 bases, the J end lost 5 bases, and 11 bases lay between the germline ends. The CDR3 has 14 amino acids.

This clonotype was seen at least ten times. V usage is TRBV9 and J usage is TRBJ2-1, with 9 positions matching TRBD2. Germline CDR1 is SGDLS and CDR2 is YYNGEE. Trimming at V came to 0 bases and at J to 5 bases, leaving 9 bases not matched to a gene. The CDR3 has 17 residues. Written as DNA, the CDR3 is TGTGCCAGCAGCGTAGATGGCGGGAGGGTTTCAGACAATGAGCAGTTCTTC. As protein: CASSVDGGRVSDNEQFF.

This clonotype appeared once. At one of its ends the junction is not consistent with the germline gene, which may arise from a read error. The V call is TRBV11-3, the J call TRBJ1-4; D is uncertain. The germline CDR1 and CDR2 sequences are SGHNT and YENEEA. The CDR3 runs 12 residues. CDR3 bases: TGTGCCAGCGGTTGGAGTAATGAAAAACTGGTTTTT. This encodes CASGWSNEKLVF. The entire variable domain, with the rest obtained from reference TRBV11-3 and TRBJ1-4, is as follows: EAGVVQSPRYKIIEKKQPVAFWCNPISGHNTLYWYLQNLGQGPELLIRYENEEAVDDSQLPKDRFSAERLKGVDSTLKIQPAELGDSAVYLCASGWSNEKLVFGSGTQLSVL.

This clonotype appeared many times. This chain uses TRBV7-8 with TRBJ2-7; 9 bases match TRBD2. V lost 5 bases to trimming and J lost 2 bases; unmatched junction nucleotides: 7. Germline-derived CDR1 and CDR2 are SGHVS and FQNEAQ. CDR3 length equals 15 residues. The CDR3 region has the DNA TGTGCCAGCAGCCTAGGAGCGGGAGGACCCTACGAGCAGTACTTC. Translated, it gives CASSLGAGGPYEQYF.

Details on this clonotype: Its ends do not fully match the called genes, so a read error is possible. This chain joins TRBV20-1 and TRBJ1-4, with no clear D. Germline values: CDR1 DFQATT, CDR2 SNEGSKA (reference sequence). This CDR3 comprises 14 residues. CDR3 in amino acids: CSARRPTTNEKLFF. CDR3 in DNA: TGCAGTGCTAGAAGACCGACAACTAATGAAAAACTGTTCTTT.